The clone carrying this T cell receptor (beta chain) was found once. The antigen is not known. This entry is derived from a study of T cell responses to AZD1222 COVID-19 vaccine. Some clones are missing from TCRdb's copy, which holds only in-frame ones; the method was immunoSEQ multiplex PCR. The repertoire holds 140,000 or so clones, with roughly 84% as singletons. The CDR3 is made up of 15 amino acids. Germline CDR1 reads SGHRS; CDR2 reads YFSETQ. Trimming pared 0 bases from V and 6 bases from J, leaving 10 bases between. Overall study findings and caveats: Close to half of all spike-specific TCRs reportedly target regions of the variants that are unmutated. Only a handful of people who got AZD1222 tested seropositive at baseline.

The sequencing here drew on peripheral blood, taken 28 days after the second AZD1222 dose. This TCR was recovered from an adult who received the AZD1222 COVID-19 vaccine. The J gene is TRBJ1-6, the V gene TRBV5-1, with D maybe TRBD1 (5 bases). This CDR3 reads CASSLATVRNSPLHF. The CDR3 coding sequence is TGCGCCAGCAGCTTGGCGACAGTTCGTAATTCACCCCTCCACTTT. The whole variable domain, filled in from reference TRBV5-1 and TRBJ1-6, reads KAGVTQTPRYLIKTRGQQVTLSCSPISGHRSVSWYQQTPGQGLQFLFEYFSETQRNKGNFPGRFSGRQFSNSRSEMNVSTLELGDSALYLCASSLATVRNSPLHFGNGTRLTVT.